These 25 T cell receptor beta chains share one sample of origin, sequenced in a study of T cell responses to AZD1222 COVID-19 vaccine. Profiled with immunoSEQ multiplex PCR; TCRdb holds only in-frame clones, not every one. The sample comprises around 120,000 clones, about nine tenths of which are singletons, and about 8% rests with the top ten. The sample in question was peripheral blood, obtained 28 days after the second AZD1222 dose. These receptors all come from an adult who received the AZD1222 COVID-19 vaccine.

The chain recombines TRBV7-2 with TRBJ2-2; 8 bases agree with TRBD1. The ends lost 5 bases at V and 5 bases at J; junction bases unmatched: 7. The CDR3 consists of 15 residues. Germline V lookup: CDR1 SGHTA, CDR2 FQGNSA. The CDR3, as DNA: TGTGCCAGCAGCCAGACGACAGGGGTAACCGGGGAGCTGTTTTTT. Encoded protein: CASSQTTGVTGELFF.

The rearrangement links TRBV10-3 to TRBJ2-7; D call uncertain. Germline-derived CDR1 and CDR2 are ENHRY and SYGVKD. Trimming took 4 bases from V and 1 from J, leaving 20 bases between them. This CDR3 has 17 amino acids. Here the CDR3 DNA reads TGTGCCATCAGTGCAGGCTCCGTAGCTAGGGTTTCCTACGAGCAGTACTTC. Protein: CAISAGSVARVSYEQYF.

This chain uses TRBV4-2 with TRBJ2-7, with D perhaps matching TRBD1 (6 bases). The CDR3 consists of 15 residues. V lost 1 base to trimming and J lost 0 bases, with 10 bases between them. In germline, CDR1 is LGHNA, CDR2 YNFKEQ. The DNA for the CDR3 is TGTGCCAGCAGCCAAGGCGACAGGAGCTCCTACGAGCAGTACTTC. This codes for CASSQGDRSSYEQYF.

The chain links TRBV15 to TRBJ1-4; the match to TRBD1 covers 9 bases. The CDR3 spans 14 residues. The germline V gene has CDR1 LNHNV and CDR2 YYDKDF (reference sequence). Germline trimming cut 4 bases from V and 8 bases from J; bases unmatched to any gene: 5. The CDR3, as DNA: TGTGCCACCAGCATTCCGGGACAGGGAGAAAAACTGTTTTTT. This translates into CATSIPGQGEKLFF.

The sample holds a few counts of this clone. V is TRBV5-4 and J is TRBJ1-6, with 10 bases identical to TRBD1. Trimming cost V 4 bases and J 3 bases; bases outside gene matches: 4. The CDR3 sequence is 16 residues long. Germline CDR1 is SGHNT and CDR2 is YYREEE (reference sequence). This CDR3 is CASSPWTGGYNSPLHF. In DNA, the CDR3 is TGTGCCAGCAGCCCCTGGACAGGGGGCTATAATTCACCCCTCCACTTT. Filled out from reference TRBV5-4 and TRBJ1-6, the complete variable domain reads ETGVTQSPTHLIKTRGQQVTLRCSSQSGHNTVSWYQQALGQGPQFIFQYYREEENGRGNFPPRFSGLQFPNYSSELNVNALELDDSALYLCASSPWTGGYNSPLHFGNGTRLTVT.

The V gene is TRBV7-9, the J gene TRBJ1-2, with D possibly matching TRBD1 (6 bases). The CDR3 runs 13 residues. Germline CDR1 SEHNR, CDR2 FQNEAQ (reference sequence). V shed 5 bases and J shed 7 bases, with 14 bases lying between them. CDR3 in DNA: TGTGCCAGCAGCCCTGGGGGGGCTCTTGGCTACACCTTC. This translates into CASSPGGALGYTF. The full variable domain, completed using reference TRBV7-9 and TRBJ1-2, is DTGVSQNPRHKITKRGQNVTFRCDPISEHNRLYWYRQTLGQGPEFLTYFQNEAQLEKSRLLSDRFSAERPKGSFSTLEIQRTEQGDSAMYLCASSPGGALGYTFGSGTRLTVV.

The chain has TRBV10-3 and TRBJ2-7; 7 bases match TRBD1. This CDR3 is built from 13 residues. J gave up 4 bases and V 10 bases, and 10 bases lay outside the gene matches. The germline gives CDR1 ENHRY, CDR2 SYGVKD. The CDR3 region is CANAKGAAYEQYF. CDR3 nucleotides: TGTGCCAACGCGAAGGGGGCAGCTTACGAGCAGTACTTC.

About this clone itself: The junction does not match germline at one end; this may be a read error. The chain links TRBV10-3 to TRBJ1-1; perhaps TRBD1 as D (5 bases). The CDR3 spans 13 residues. Germline CDR1 ENHRY, CDR2 SYGVKD. The CDR3 sequence: CAISVDLDTEAFF. The DNA for the CDR3 is TGTGCCATCAGTGTGGACTTGGACACCGAAGCTTTCTTT.

This clone was detected only once. The V call is TRBV28, the J call TRBJ2-1; 10 bases fit TRBD1. V was pared by 6 bases and J by 4 bases, with 9 bases of the junction left unmatched. The CDR3 is 16 amino acids. CDR1 is MDHEN, CDR2 SYDVKM, per germline. CDR3 amino acids: CASSHGGTGDYNEQFF. The CDR3 coding sequence is TGTGCCAGCAGCCATGGAGGGACAGGGGATTACAATGAGCAGTTCTTC.

This chain links TRBV29-1 with TRBJ2-7, with D possibly being TRBD1 (5 bases). The germline CDR1 and CDR2 sequences are SQVTM and ANQGSEA. The CDR3 covers 12 residues. The V end lost 6 bases, the J end lost 2 bases, and 11 bases lay between the germline ends. The CDR3 DNA follows: TGCAGCGTAGTTGACAGCGCCTACGAGCAGTACTTC. It codes for CSVVDSAYEQYF.

The V call is TRBV10-3, the J call TRBJ1-6; TRBD1 might be the D (6 bases). V dropped 0 bases and J dropped 9 bases, with 15 bases sitting between them. The CDR3 extends over 16 amino acids. Germline assignment: CDR1 ENHRY and CDR2 SYGVKD. The CDR3 region is CAISESMGQKSSPLHF. The CDR3 nucleotides are TGTGCCATCAGTGAGTCGATGGGACAAAAGAGTTCACCCCTCCACTTT.

J is TRBJ2-7 and V is TRBV6-4, with TRBD2 as a possible D gene (6 bases). The germline V and J ends were trimmed by 11 bases and 1 base, with 18 bases remaining between them. Germline V gives CDR1 MRHNA, CDR2 SNTAGT. The CDR3 loop spans 14 amino acids. The CDR3 loop reads CAPAAGIGSYEQYF. The CDR3 DNA follows: TGTGCCCCAGCAGCGGGTATCGGGTCCTACGAGCAGTACTTC.

The chain is built from TRBV19 and TRBJ2-1; D unresolved. The CDR3 loop spans 13 amino acids. V was cut by 6 bases and J by 12 bases, with 18 bases left in between. Germline loops: CDR1 LNHDA, CDR2 SQIVND (reference sequence). CDR3 nucleotide sequence: TGTGCCAGTAGACTTAGTACGGTTCAAGTGCAGTTCTTC. Residues: CASRLSTVQVQFF.

The V and J genes are TRBV18 and TRBJ2-2; the D is unclear. Germline V gene data show CDR1 as KGHSH and CDR2 as LQKENI. Trimming took off 3 bases at V and 6 bases at J, with 17 bases between the two ends. CDR3 length: 16 amino acids. CDR3 bases: TGTGCCAGCTCACCCCCCTCTAAGACGAGTCCCGGGGAGCTGTTTTTT. It specifies CASSPPSKTSPGELFF.

The chain employs TRBV5-1 and TRBJ2-1, with TRBD1 identical over 10 bases. V trimming: 4 bases; J trimming: 3 bases; junction bases outside the gene matches: 13. The germline V gene encodes CDR1 SGHRS and CDR2 YFSETQ. This CDR3 has 18 amino acids. As DNA, the CDR3 is TGCGCCAGCAGCCCCGCCCGGGACAGGGGACCCCTCTACAATGAGCAGTTCTTC. It specifies CASSPARDRGPLYNEQFF.

This clone was picked up one time. This chain connects TRBV19 to TRBJ1-5, with a tentative D call TRBD1 (6 bases). The CDR3 is 15 residues long. The V and J ends lost 4 bases and 1 base respectively, with 11 bases between them. The germline V gene encodes CDR1 LNHDA and CDR2 SQIVND (reference sequence). The CDR3 nucleotides are TGTGCCAGTAGTAGGGGGGCACTCAGCAATCAGCCCCAGCATTTT. This codes for CASSRGALSNQPQHF.

The chain employs TRBV10-1 and TRBJ1-3; D is ambiguous. V lost 2 bases, J lost 0 bases, and 8 bases lay in between. The CDR3 loop spans 15 amino acids. CDR1 and CDR2 from the germline V gene are WNHNN and SYGVQD (reference sequence). For the CDR3, the DNA is TGCGCCAGCAGTGAGGAAAGCTACTCTGGAAACACCATATATTTT. This gives the protein CASSEESYSGNTIYF.

This clone appeared a single time. This chain uses TRBV28 with TRBJ1-2, with no clear D. The germline V gene encodes CDR1 MDHEN and CDR2 SYDVKM. Deletions cut 3 bases from V and 3 bases from J, with 11 bases between. This CDR3 contains 14 residues. CDR3 coding DNA: TGTGCCAGCAGTTTCAGGCAGCTGTACTATGGCTACACCTTC. Its translation: CASSFRQLYYGYTF.

This clone was found a few times. This chain joins TRBV28 and TRBJ2-7, with D possibly TRBD1 on 5 matching bases. Germline assignment: CDR1 MDHEN and CDR2 SYDVKM. Trimming pared 5 bases from V and 2 bases from J, leaving 16 bases between. The CDR3 is 15 residues long. CDR3: CASSQTYRGAYEQYF. The DNA for the CDR3 is TGTGCCAGCAGTCAGACGTATAGGGGCGCCTACGAGCAGTACTTC.

The chain uses TRBV6-4 and TRBJ1-2; D is uncertain. CDR1 is MRHNA, CDR2 SNTAGT, per germline. V lost 0 bases to trimming and J lost 4 bases, with 15 bases between them. The CDR3 contains 16 residues. The CDR3 sequence is CASSDSEDSRGYGYTF. The DNA for the CDR3 is TGTGCCAGCAGTGACTCGGAAGACTCTCGGGGCTATGGCTACACCTTC.

The J gene is TRBJ1-6, the V gene TRBV11-2; no firm D call. The ends were cut back, 5 bases at V and 4 bases at J, with 9 bases in the middle. The CDR3 totals 14 residues. Germline V gene sequence: CDR1 SGHAT, CDR2 FQNNGV. The CDR3 protein is CASSLPRYNSPLHF. The DNA of the CDR3 is TGTGCCAGCAGCCTCCCCAGATATAATTCACCCCTCCACTTT.

The chain has TRBV7-8 and TRBJ1-5; TRBD1 aligns across 11 bases. In germline, CDR1 is SGHVS, CDR2 FQNEAQ. The trim removed 5 bases at V and 7 bases at J, leaving 7 bases unmatched. There are 15 residues in the CDR3. For the CDR3, the DNA is TGTGCCAGCAGCCCCGGGACAGGGGGGAGGCAGCCCCAGCATTTT. Translated: CASSPGTGGRQPQHF.

V is TRBV6-5 and J is TRBJ1-1; 8 bases are shared with TRBD1. The ends lost 6 bases at V and 2 bases at J; junction bases unmatched: 5. Germline lookup yields CDR1 MNHEY and CDR2 SVGAGI. The CDR3 spans 14 residues. The CDR3 bases are TGTGCCAGCAGCCCGGACAGGGCAAACACTGAAGCTTTCTTT. It is translated as CASSPDRANTEAFF.

The chain joins TRBV4-2 to TRBJ1-5; D might be TRBD1 (5 bases). The V end lost 4 bases, the J end lost 10 bases, and 26 bases lay between the germline ends. The germline V gene has CDR1 LGHNA and CDR2 YNFKEQ. CDR3 length equals 17 residues. CDR3 amino acids: CASSRGVPNILSYPQHF. CDR3 coding DNA: TGTGCCAGCAGCCGAGGGGTTCCGAACATCTTATCATATCCCCAGCATTTT.

The CDR3 loop is CATFKGLTYEQYF. The DNA of the CDR3 is TGTGCCACGTTCAAGGGGTTAACCTACGAGCAGTACTTC. V usage is TRBV6-5 and J usage is TRBJ2-7; TRBD1 is a possible D gene (5 bases). Germline-derived CDR1 and CDR2 are MNHEY and SVGAGI. There are 13 residues in the CDR3. V lost 10 bases to trimming and J lost 2 bases, with 15 bases between them.